The 28 T cell receptor beta chains presented below share a single source sample, sequenced in a study of cytomegalovirus exposure and HLA in healthy donors (TCRdb year 2017). The library was built by means of the immunoSEQ multiplex PCR assay. The multiplex PCR relied on a mix of 60 forward primers for TCR Vbeta segments and 13 reverse primers for TCR Jbeta segments. TCRdb stores this immuneACCESS table with in-frame sequences only. Part of the clones is absent; in the studies checked, under half of the shortfall reflects unresolved V genes, and no reason is known for the rest. The sample yields 95,000 to 100,000 clones; under 80% were counted once. Under 2% of the sample is held by the ten biggest clonotypes. Sample: PBMCs. Source of these receptors: a male donor in good health and CMV-seronegative.

The rearrangement joins TRBV23-1 to TRBJ2-5; TRBD2 matches 13 bases. TRBV23-1 is filed as an ORF, its function uncertain. V lost 6 bases, J lost 3 bases, and 16 bases stayed unmatched. This CDR3 region has 19 residues. CDR3: CASSPLLRTSGRGKETQYF. CDR3 nucleotides: TGCGCCAGCAGCCCACTACTCCGGACTAGCGGGAGAGGGAAAGAGACCCAGTACTTC.

The genes are TRBV25-1 and TRBJ1-5, with D maybe TRBD1 (5 bases). Germline CDR1 and CDR2: MGHDK and SYGVNS. The germline V and J ends were trimmed by 6 bases and 0 bases, with 15 bases remaining between them. CDR3 length: 16 residues. DNA for the CDR3: TGTGCCAGCAGGGCTTTAACAGGAGATAGCAATCAGCCCCAGCATTTT. Protein sequence: CASRALTGDSNQPQHF.

The chain employs TRBV29-1 and TRBJ1-2, with 7 bases matching TRBD1. CDR3 length: 12 residues. The V gene's germline CDR1 is SQVTM and CDR2 ANQGSEA. Trimming took 6 bases from V and 3 from J; bases not matched to a gene: 4. The CDR3 region is CSVGTEHYGYTF. Written as DNA, the CDR3 is TGCAGCGTAGGGACAGAACACTATGGCTACACCTTC.

The chain carries TRBV2 and TRBJ2-5, with 7 bases identical to TRBD1. Germline CDR1 and CDR2: SNHLY and FYNNEI. This CDR3 is built from 16 residues. V shed 4 bases, J shed 2 bases, and the junction held 10 bases outside the gene matches. The CDR3 region has the DNA TGTGCCAGCAGTGTGGAGTTGGTCAGGGGGCAAGAGACCCAGTACTTC. It encodes CASSVELVRGQETQYF.

The chain joins TRBV5-4 to TRBJ1-4; 10 nucleotides agree with TRBD1. CDR3 length equals 15 residues. V trimming: 2 bases; J trimming: 4 bases; junction bases outside the gene matches: 2. Germline lookup yields CDR1 SGHNT and CDR2 YYREEE (reference sequence). CDR3 coding DNA: TGTGCCAGCAGCTTCGACAGGGGGCTTAATGAAAAACTGTTTTTT. It is translated as CASSFDRGLNEKLFF.

This clone was found many times. The rearrangement joins TRBV5-6 to TRBJ1-1; D might be TRBD1 (6 bases). Germline CDR1 and CDR2: SGHDT and YYEEEE. The CDR3 runs to 14 residues. Between the trimmed V and J ends, which lost 4 bases and 4 bases, there was a span of 14 bases. CDR3 in amino acids: CASSVWGLGTEAFF. In DNA form, the CDR3 reads TGTGCCAGCAGCGTATGGGGGCTCGGCACTGAAGCTTTCTTT.

The V call is TRBV7-6, the J call TRBJ2-2, with 7 bases matching TRBD2. Unmatched junction bases numbered 5, after V lost 0 bases and J lost 4 bases. The CDR3 spans 16 residues. Germline V lookup: CDR1 SGHVS, CDR2 FNYEAQ. CDR3 in amino acids: CASSLASAGATGELFF. CDR3 coding DNA: TGTGCCAGCAGCTTAGCTTCGGCGGGAGCCACCGGGGAGCTGTTTTTT.

The chain couples TRBV28 to TRBJ1-5; D call uncertain. The CDR3 has 17 amino acids. The germline V gene encodes CDR1 MDHEN and CDR2 SYDVKM. Deletions cut 5 bases from V and 4 bases from J, with 21 bases between. In DNA, the CDR3 is TGTGCCAGCAGTCCCGATCGGGGTATCGGAACTAATCAGCCCCAGCATTTT. It is translated as CASSPDRGIGTNQPQHF.

This clone was seen once. The CDR3 sequence: CASRGRGLSYEQYF. Written as DNA, the CDR3 is TGCGCCAGCAGAGGCAGGGGGCTGTCCTACGAGCAGTACTTC. This chain links TRBV10-1 with TRBJ2-7, with 8 bases matching TRBD1. The V segment lost 6 bases and the J segment 1 base; nucleotides outside the gene matches: 5. This CDR3 contains 14 residues. Germline CDR1 and CDR2: WNHNN and SYGVQD (reference sequence).

The chain employs TRBV7-8 and TRBJ2-5, with 8 bases fitting TRBD2. The CDR3 length is 16 residues. The germline V gene has CDR1 SGHVS and CDR2 FQNEAQ. The V and J ends lost 1 base and 5 bases, in that order; junction bases with no gene match: 9. CDR3 in amino acids: CASSLEGGSGGETQYF. The CDR3 coding sequence is TGTGCCAGCAGCTTAGAGGGGGGTTCGGGGGGGGAGACCCAGTACTTC.

The chain uses TRBV6-1 and TRBJ1-3; tentatively, D is TRBD1 (5 bases). The V gene lost 1 base and the J gene lost 0 bases, with 7 bases spanning the gap. The CDR3 contains 15 residues. Germline-derived CDR1 and CDR2 are MNHNS and SASEGT. In nucleotides, the CDR3 is TGTGCCAGCAGTGAAGTGGGGGGCTCTGGAAACACCATATATTTT. Its translation: CASSEVGGSGNTIYF.

The genes are TRBV4-3 and TRBJ2-2, with TRBD1 as a possible D gene (6 bases). CDR3 size: 14 residues. Trimming pared 4 bases from V and 2 bases from J, leaving 8 bases between. Per germline, CDR1 LGHNA and CDR2 YSLEER. The CDR3 protein is CASSPDSNTGELFF. For the CDR3, the DNA is TGCGCCAGCAGCCCGGACAGCAACACCGGGGAGCTGTTTTTT.

The rearrangement uses TRBV7-9 and TRBJ2-7, with 9 nucleotides matching TRBD2. CDR1 is SEHNR and CDR2 is FQNEAQ in the germline V gene (reference sequence). V lost 1 base to trimming and J lost 3 bases; unmatched junction nucleotides: 4. This CDR3 is built from 15 residues. CDR3 DNA: TGTGCCAGCAGCTTAGGAGGGACTAGCAGCTACGAGCAGTACTTC. It codes for CASSLGGTSSYEQYF.

The V call is TRBV27, the J call TRBJ1-5; maybe TRBD1 (5 bases). This CDR3 is 11 amino acids long. Germline V gene lookup returns CDR1 MNHEY and CDR2 SMNVEV (reference sequence). Written as DNA, the CDR3 is TGTGCGGGGCAAGGCAATCAGCCCCAGCATTTT. Its translation is CAGQGNQPQHF.

This clone appeared a few times. V is TRBV6-1 and J is TRBJ1-1; TRBD1 is a possible D gene (5 bases). This CDR3 region has 14 residues. Looked up from germline, CDR1 is MNHNS and CDR2 is SASEGT. The ends were cut back, 2 bases at V and 1 base at J, with 8 bases in the middle. CDR3 sequence reads: CASSERRGNTEAFF. Written as DNA, the CDR3 is TGTGCCAGCAGTGAAAGAAGGGGGAACACTGAAGCTTTCTTT.

Concerning this clone: The sample contains more than one DNA sequence encoding this CDR3. The chain combines TRBV27 with TRBJ2-7; maybe TRBD1 (6 bases). Trimming pared 6 bases from V and 4 bases from J, leaving 10 bases between. The CDR3 loop spans 12 amino acids. Germline CDR1 is MNHEY and CDR2 is SMNVEV (reference sequence). The CDR3 spells CASSPQGYEQYF. CDR3 in DNA: TGTGCCAGCAGCCCTCAGGGGTACGAGCAGTACTTC.

V usage is TRBV27 and J usage is TRBJ2-7; no definite D call. The V end lost 1 base, the J end lost 0 bases, and 16 bases lay between the germline ends. Germline CDR1 MNHEY, CDR2 SMNVEV (reference sequence). This CDR3 has 17 amino acids. CDR3 sequence reads: CASSLLGEAEDSYEQYF. DNA of the CDR3: TGTGCCAGCAGTTTATTAGGCGAGGCAGAGGACTCCTACGAGCAGTACTTC.

J is TRBJ2-1 and V is TRBV7-2; D may be TRBD1 (6 bases). The V and J ends lost 5 bases and 0 bases respectively, with 17 bases between them. Looked up from germline, CDR1 is SGHTA and CDR2 is FQGNSA. The CDR3 totals 17 residues. DNA for the CDR3: TGTGCCAGCAGCGCCGCTTTAAGGGGGAGCTCCTACAATGAGCAGTTCTTC. This encodes CASSAALRGSSYNEQFF.

The CDR3 DNA follows: TGTGCCACGACTCTACCGGGACTAGGCGAGCAGTACTTC. This sequence encodes CATTLPGLGEQYF. V is TRBV5-4 and J is TRBJ2-7, with 8 bases lining up with TRBD2. The CDR3 consists of 13 residues. Germline V gene lookup returns CDR1 SGHNT and CDR2 YYREEE (reference sequence). The junction had 11 bases not matched to a gene; V was cut back by 9 bases and J by 6 bases.

The chain couples TRBV6-5 to TRBJ2-3; D gene uncertain. The V gene's germline CDR1 is MNHEY and CDR2 SVGAGI. This CDR3 contains 11 residues. V was clipped by 7 bases and J by 6 bases, with 8 bases between them. This CDR3 is CASKTQDTQYF. CDR3 bases: TGTGCCAGCAAAACCCAGGATACGCAGTATTTT.

The V and J genes are TRBV5-1 and TRBJ1-1; D might be TRBD1 (6 bases). Germline CDR1 is SGHRS and CDR2 is YFSETQ. This CDR3 is 14 amino acids long. Trimming removed 3 bases at V and 2 bases at J, with 11 bases between. The CDR3 DNA reads as TGCGCCAGCAGCTCAAACAGGGCAAACACTGAAGCTTTCTTT. Protein product: CASSSNRANTEAFF.

The chain employs TRBV27 and TRBJ2-7, with D possibly TRBD1 on 5 matching bases. This CDR3 is built from 13 residues. Deletions cut 4 bases from V and 7 bases from J, with 14 bases between. Germline values: CDR1 MNHEY, CDR2 SMNVEV (reference sequence). The CDR3: CASSWGRVKEQYF. CDR3 coding DNA: TGTGCCAGCAGTTGGGGCAGGGTCAAGGAGCAGTACTTC.

The genes are TRBV9 and TRBJ2-7; 8 bases map to TRBD2. This CDR3 contains 15 residues. J was trimmed by 3 bases and V by 0 bases; bases with no gene match: 5. Germline V CDR1 and CDR2: SGDLS, YYNGEE. The CDR3 loop reads CASSVGSGSLYEQYF. CDR3 coding DNA: TGTGCCAGCAGCGTAGGGAGCGGGAGTCTCTACGAGCAGTACTTC.

The chain is built from TRBV10-3 and TRBJ2-1; TRBD2 matches at 10 bases. CDR1 is ENHRY, CDR2 SYGVKD, per germline. After removal of 8 bases from V and 8 bases from J, the junction contained 6 bases not matched to a gene. This CDR3 is built from 13 residues. This chain's CDR3 is CAIWEREGHEQFF. The CDR3 DNA follows: TGTGCCATCTGGGAGCGGGAGGGCCATGAGCAGTTCTTC.

This sequence joins TRBV29-1 and TRBJ1-3; possible D gene TRBD1, 6 bases. V was clipped by 7 bases and J by 0 bases, with 13 bases between them. CDR3 size: 14 residues. The germline gives CDR1 SQVTM, CDR2 ANQGSEA. Here the CDR3 reads CSAGGGSSGNTIYF. The CDR3 region has the DNA TGCAGCGCTGGGGGCGGTAGCTCTGGAAACACCATATATTTT.

V and J are TRBV9 and TRBJ2-1, with TRBD2 identical over 8 bases. The CDR3 is made up of 15 amino acids. Unmatched junction bases numbered 7, after V lost 3 bases and J lost 5 bases. Germline CDR1 and CDR2: SGDLS and YYNGEE. The CDR3 sequence is CASSARLARHNEQFF. The DNA of the CDR3 is TGTGCCAGCAGCGCGCGACTAGCGCGTCACAATGAGCAGTTCTTC. The complete variable domain, with remaining parts taken from reference TRBV9 and TRBJ2-1, reads DSGVTQTPKHLITATGQRVTLRCSPRSGDLSVYWYQQSLDQGLQFLIQYYNGEERAKGNILERFSAQQFPDLHSELNLSSLELGDSALYFCASSARLARHNEQFFGPGTRLTVL.

About this clone: The junction departs from germline at one end; a sequencing error may be responsible. The rearrangement uses TRBV7-7 and TRBJ2-1; no clear D. Looked up from germline, CDR1 is SSHAT and CDR2 is FNYEAQ (reference sequence). This CDR3 contains 15 residues. CDR3 coding DNA: TGTGCTAGCAGTCCAAACATTTACTCCTACAATGAGCAGTTCTTC. Protein: CASSPNIYSYNEQFF.

The gene calls are TRBV28 and TRBJ1-3; D ambiguous. This CDR3 comprises 14 residues. With 3 bases removed from V and 2 bases from J, the gap between germline ends came to 8 bases. Germline V gene sequence: CDR1 MDHEN, CDR2 SYDVKM. CDR3 sequence: CASSFLQTGNTIYF. The DNA for the CDR3 is TGTGCCAGCAGTTTTCTACAGACTGGAAACACCATATATTTT.